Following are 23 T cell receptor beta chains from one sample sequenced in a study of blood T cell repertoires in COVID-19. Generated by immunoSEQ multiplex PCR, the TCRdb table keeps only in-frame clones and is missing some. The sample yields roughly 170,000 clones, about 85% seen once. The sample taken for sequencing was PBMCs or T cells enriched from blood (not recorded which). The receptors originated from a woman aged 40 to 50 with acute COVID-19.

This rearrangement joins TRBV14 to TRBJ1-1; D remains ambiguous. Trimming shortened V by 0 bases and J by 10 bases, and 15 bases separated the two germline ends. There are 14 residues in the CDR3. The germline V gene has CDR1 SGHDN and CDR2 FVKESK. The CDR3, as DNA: TGTGCCAGCAGCCAAGATGGGTGGCGCGAGGGAGCTTTCTTT. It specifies CASSQDGWREGAFF.

CDR3 DNA: TGTGCCAGCAGCCTGTCGGGAGTTTCACCCCTCCACTTT. Protein product: CASSLSGVSPLHF. The chain recombines TRBV3-1 (or the pseudogene TRBV3-2) with TRBJ1-6, with D unclear. Trimming cost V 4 bases and J 9 bases, with 10 bases left between them. Germline values: CDR1 LGHDT, CDR2 YNNKEL (reference sequence). This CDR3 has 13 amino acids.

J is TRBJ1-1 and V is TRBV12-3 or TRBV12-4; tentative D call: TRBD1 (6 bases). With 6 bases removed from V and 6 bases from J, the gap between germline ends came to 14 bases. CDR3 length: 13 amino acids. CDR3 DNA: TGTGCCAGCAGACAGACAGGTCAAGCTGAAGCTTTCTTT. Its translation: CASRQTGQAEAFF.

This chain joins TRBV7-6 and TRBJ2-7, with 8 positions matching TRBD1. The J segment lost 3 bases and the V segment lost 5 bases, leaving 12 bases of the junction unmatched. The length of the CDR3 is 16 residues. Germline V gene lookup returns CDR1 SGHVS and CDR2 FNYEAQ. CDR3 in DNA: TGTGCCAGCAGCAAATACCCAAGGGGACAGGACTACGAGCAGTACTTC. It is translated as CASSKYPRGQDYEQYF.

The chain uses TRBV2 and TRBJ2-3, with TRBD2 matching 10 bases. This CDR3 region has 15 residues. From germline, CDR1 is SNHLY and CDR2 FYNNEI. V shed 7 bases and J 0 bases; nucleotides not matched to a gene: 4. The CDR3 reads CASTGLAASTDTQYF. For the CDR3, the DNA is TGTGCCAGCACTGGACTAGCGGCTAGCACAGATACGCAGTATTTT.

As DNA, the CDR3 is TGCGCCAGCAGCTTGGTAAGGGGAATGAACACTGAAGCTTTCTTT. Amino acid sequence: CASSLVRGMNTEAFF. V and J are TRBV5-1 and TRBJ1-1, with D perhaps TRBD1 (5 bases). The CDR3 runs 15 residues. In germline, CDR1 is SGHRS, CDR2 YFSETQ. V dropped 0 bases and J dropped 0 bases, with 9 bases sitting between them.

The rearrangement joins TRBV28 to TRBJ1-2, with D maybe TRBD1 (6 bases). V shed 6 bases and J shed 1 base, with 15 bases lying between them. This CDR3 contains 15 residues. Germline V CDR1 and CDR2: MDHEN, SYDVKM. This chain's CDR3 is CASSLGGAVNYGYTF. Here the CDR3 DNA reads TGTGCCAGCAGCCTCGGGGGGGCAGTTAACTATGGCTACACCTTC.

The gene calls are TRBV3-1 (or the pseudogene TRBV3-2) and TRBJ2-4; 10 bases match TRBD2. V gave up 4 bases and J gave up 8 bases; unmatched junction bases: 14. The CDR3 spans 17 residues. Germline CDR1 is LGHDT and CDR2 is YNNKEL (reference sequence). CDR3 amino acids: CASSPTRLAGSGDIQYF. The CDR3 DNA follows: TGTGCCAGCAGCCCAACCAGACTAGCGGGTAGCGGGGACATTCAGTACTTC.

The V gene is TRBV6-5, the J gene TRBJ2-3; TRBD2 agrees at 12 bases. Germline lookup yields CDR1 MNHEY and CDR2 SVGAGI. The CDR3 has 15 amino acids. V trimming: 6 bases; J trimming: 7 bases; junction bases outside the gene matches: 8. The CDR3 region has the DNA TGTGCCAGCAGGCATCTAGCGGGAGGGCCGAATACGCAGTATTTT. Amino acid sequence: CASRHLAGGPNTQYF.

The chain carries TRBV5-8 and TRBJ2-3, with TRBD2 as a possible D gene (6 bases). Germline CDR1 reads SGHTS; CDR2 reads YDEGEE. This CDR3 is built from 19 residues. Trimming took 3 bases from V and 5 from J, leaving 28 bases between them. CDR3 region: CASSWRVTTGLGTGDTQYF. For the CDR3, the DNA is TGTGCCAGCAGCTGGCGAGTTACGACGGGACTCGGGACCGGAGATACGCAGTATTTT. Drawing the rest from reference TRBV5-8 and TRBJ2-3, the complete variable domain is EAGVTQSPTHLIKTRGQQATLRCSPISGHTSVYWYQQALGLGLQFLLWYDEGEERNRGNFPPRFSGRQFPNYSSELNVNALELEDSALYLCASSWRVTTGLGTGDTQYFGPGTRLTVL.

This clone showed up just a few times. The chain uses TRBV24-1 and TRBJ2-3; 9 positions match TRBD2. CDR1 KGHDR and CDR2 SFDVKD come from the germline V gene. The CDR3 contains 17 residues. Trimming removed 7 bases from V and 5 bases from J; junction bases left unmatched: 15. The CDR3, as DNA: TGTGCCACCAGCGCCTCCCTTGCGGCGGGAGGGAAAGATACGCAGTATTTT. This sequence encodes CATSASLAAGGKDTQYF.

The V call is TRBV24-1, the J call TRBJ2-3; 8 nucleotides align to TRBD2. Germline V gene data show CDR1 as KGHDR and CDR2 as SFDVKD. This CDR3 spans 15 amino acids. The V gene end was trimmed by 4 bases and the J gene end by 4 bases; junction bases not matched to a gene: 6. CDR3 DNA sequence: TGTGCCACCAGTGACCCAAGCGGGAGCCCAGATACGCAGTATTTT. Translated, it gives CATSDPSGSPDTQYF.

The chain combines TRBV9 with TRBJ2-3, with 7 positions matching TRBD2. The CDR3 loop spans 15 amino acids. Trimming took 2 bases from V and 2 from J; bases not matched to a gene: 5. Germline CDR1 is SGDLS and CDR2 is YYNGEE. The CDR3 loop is CASSVSAGITDTQYF. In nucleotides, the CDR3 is TGTGCCAGCAGCGTCTCAGCGGGGATCACAGATACGCAGTATTTT.

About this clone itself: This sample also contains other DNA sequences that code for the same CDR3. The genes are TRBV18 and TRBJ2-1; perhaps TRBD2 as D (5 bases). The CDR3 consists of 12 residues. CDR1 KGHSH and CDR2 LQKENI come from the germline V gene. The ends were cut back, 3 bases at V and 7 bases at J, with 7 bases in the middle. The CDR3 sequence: CASSPSGNEQFF. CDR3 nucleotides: TGTGCCAGCTCACCCTCGGGGAATGAGCAGTTCTTC.

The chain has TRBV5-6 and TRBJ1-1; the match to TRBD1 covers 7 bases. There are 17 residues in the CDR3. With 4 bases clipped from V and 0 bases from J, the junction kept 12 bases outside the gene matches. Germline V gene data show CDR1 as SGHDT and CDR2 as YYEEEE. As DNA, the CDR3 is TGTGCCAGCAGCCCGAACTTATGGGACAGTTTGAACACTGAAGCTTTCTTT. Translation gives CASSPNLWDSLNTEAFF.

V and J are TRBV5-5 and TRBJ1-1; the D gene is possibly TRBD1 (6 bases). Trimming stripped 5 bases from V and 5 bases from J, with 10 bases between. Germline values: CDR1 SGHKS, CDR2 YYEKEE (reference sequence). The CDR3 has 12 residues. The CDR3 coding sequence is TGTGCCAGCAGTTCTGGACAGACTGAAGCTTTCTTT. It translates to CASSSGQTEAFF.

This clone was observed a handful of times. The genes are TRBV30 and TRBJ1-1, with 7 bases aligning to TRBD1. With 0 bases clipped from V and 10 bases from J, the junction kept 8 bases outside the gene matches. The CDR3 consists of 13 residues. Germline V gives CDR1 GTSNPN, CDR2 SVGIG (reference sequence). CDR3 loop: CAWSVLEGAVAFF. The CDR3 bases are TGTGCCTGGAGTGTGTTGGAGGGGGCAGTAGCTTTCTTT. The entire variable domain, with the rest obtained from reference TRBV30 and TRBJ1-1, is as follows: SQTIHQWPATLVQPVGSPLSLECTVEGTSNPNLYWYRQAAGRGLQLLFYSVGIGQISSEVPQNLSASRPQDRQFILSSKKLLLSDSGFYLCAWSVLEGAVAFFGQGTRLTVV.

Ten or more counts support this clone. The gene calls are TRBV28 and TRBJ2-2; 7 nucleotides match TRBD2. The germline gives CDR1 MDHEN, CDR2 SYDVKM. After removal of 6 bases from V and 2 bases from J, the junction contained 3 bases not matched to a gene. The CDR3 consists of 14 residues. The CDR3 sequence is CASRWGGNTGELFF. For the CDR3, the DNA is TGTGCCAGCAGGTGGGGGGGAAACACCGGGGAGCTGTTTTTT.

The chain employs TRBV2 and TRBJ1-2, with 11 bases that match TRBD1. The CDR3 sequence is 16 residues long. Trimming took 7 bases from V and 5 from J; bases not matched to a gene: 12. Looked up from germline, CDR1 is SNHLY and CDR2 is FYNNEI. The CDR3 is CASTPGQGVFGYGYTF. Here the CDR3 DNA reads TGTGCCAGCACACCGGGACAGGGGGTCTTCGGTTATGGCTACACCTTC. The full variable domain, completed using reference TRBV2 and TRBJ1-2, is EPEVTQTPSHQVTQMGQEVILRCVPISNHLYFYWYRQILGQKVEFLVSFYNNEISEKSEIFDDQFSVERPDGSNFTLKIRSTKLEDSAMYFCASTPGQGVFGYGYTFGSGTRLTVV.

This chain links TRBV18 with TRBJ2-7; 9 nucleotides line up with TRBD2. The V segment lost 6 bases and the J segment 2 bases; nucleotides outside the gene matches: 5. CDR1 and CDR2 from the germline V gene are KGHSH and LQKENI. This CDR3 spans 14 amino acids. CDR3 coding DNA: TGTGCCAGCTCCCCGGGCGGGGGGGCCTACGAGCAGTACTTC. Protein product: CASSPGGGAYEQYF.

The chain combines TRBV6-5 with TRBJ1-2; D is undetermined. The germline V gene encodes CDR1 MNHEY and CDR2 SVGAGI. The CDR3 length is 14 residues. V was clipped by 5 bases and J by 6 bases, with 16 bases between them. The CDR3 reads CASSQWTGEDGYTF. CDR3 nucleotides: TGTGCCAGCAGTCAGTGGACTGGAGAAGATGGCTACACCTTC.

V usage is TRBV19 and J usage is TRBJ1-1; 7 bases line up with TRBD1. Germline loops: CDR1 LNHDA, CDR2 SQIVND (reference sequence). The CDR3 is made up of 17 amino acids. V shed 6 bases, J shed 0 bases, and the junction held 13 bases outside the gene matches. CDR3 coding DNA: TGTGCCAGTAGAGGCGGACAGGTTGTTCTGTTGAACACTGAAGCTTTCTTT. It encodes CASRGGQVVLLNTEAFF.

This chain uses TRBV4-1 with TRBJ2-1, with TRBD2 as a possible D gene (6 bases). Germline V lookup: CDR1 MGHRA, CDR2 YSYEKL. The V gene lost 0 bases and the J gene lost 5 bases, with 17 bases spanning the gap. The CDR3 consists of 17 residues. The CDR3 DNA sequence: TGCGCCAGCAGCCAAGATCTAACTAGCCCACGTAACAATGAGCAGTTCTTC. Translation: CASSQDLTSPRNNEQFF.